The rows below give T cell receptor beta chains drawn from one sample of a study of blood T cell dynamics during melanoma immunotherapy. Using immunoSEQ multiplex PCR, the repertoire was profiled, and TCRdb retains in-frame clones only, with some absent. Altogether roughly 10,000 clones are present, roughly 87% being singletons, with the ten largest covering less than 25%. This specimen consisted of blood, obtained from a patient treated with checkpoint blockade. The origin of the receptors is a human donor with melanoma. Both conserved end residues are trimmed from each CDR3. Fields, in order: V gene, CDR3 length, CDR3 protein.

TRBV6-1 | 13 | ASSPGWGSSYEQY
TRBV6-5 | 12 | ASRDSTTNEKLF
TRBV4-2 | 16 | ASSQDRLAGELSYEQY
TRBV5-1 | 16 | ASSRTSGRGQYQETQY
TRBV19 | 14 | ASSPQNRVPQETQY
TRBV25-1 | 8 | ASLRETQY
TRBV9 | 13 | ASSAGTGEGNEQF
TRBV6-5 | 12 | ASSPYRGGQPQH
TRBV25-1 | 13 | ASSIGQGPQETQY
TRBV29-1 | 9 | SVGVAGEQY
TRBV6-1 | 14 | ASSELGTHGAYEQY
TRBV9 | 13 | ASSVVGSAVNEQF
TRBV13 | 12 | ASSLGATGAPLH
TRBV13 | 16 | ASSSRKTPLSSYNEQF
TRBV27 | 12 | ASRPWVGEETQY
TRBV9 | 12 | ASSVWGNNQPQH
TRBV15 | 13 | ATTQGGTGANVLT
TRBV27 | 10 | ASSSGTDTQY
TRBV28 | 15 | ASSFGAWGSLNTEAF
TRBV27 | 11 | ASRPGQGNGYT
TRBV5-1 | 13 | ASSLSEVRGYGYT
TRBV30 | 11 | AWDTRARPEAF
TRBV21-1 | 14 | ASSKKGSGGSYEQY